The clone carrying this T cell receptor beta chain was observed at least ten times. The antigen remains undetermined. Germline assignment: CDR1 SGHDN and CDR2 FVKESK. V lost 1 base and J 4 bases, leaving 16 bases between the germline ends. The CDR3 spans 17 residues. TCRdb re-analysed the 5' RACE reads in MiXCR, keeping a single row per CDR3 protein. The table has tens of thousands of distinct CDR3 sequences, over 2% seen once. The data were taken from a study of neurological immune-mediated disorders. Notes on the study in general: With the multiple sclerosis repertoire cluster, none of the clinical or MRI features showed an association.

The J gene is TRBJ2-2, the V gene TRBV14, with a weak D call TRBD1 (5 bases). The sample consisted of PBMCs. The TCR was taken from a man in his fifties or sixties with multiple sclerosis. The DNA of the CDR3 is TGTGCCAGCAGCCAAGTTAAGGGGCCCTCGGGCACCGGGGAGCTGTTTTTT. Translation gives CASSQVKGPSGTGELFF.